The next 4 T cell receptor beta chains were all read from a single sample in a study of CD8 T cells in Susac syndrome. An amount of RNA that ranged from roughly 0.45 to 1 ug was reverse transcribed with random hexamers. Using its own MiXCR run on the immunoSEQ multiplex PCR reads, TCRdb lists one record per CDR3 protein. The sample consists of about 180,000 distinct CDR3 sequences, approximately 95% of them appearing once. Material for sequencing was CD8+ T cells from PBMCs. The receptors come from a human donor with multiple sclerosis.

The chain couples TRBV5-1 to TRBJ2-7, with D unclear. Germline lookup yields CDR1 SGHRS and CDR2 YFSETQ. The CDR3 runs 14 residues. The V gene lost 0 bases and the J gene lost 4 bases, with 11 bases spanning the gap. CDR3 amino acids: CASSLEGPNYEQYF. CDR3 coding DNA: TGCGCCAGCAGCTTGGAAGGACCAAATTACGAGCAGTACTTC.

The rearrangement links TRBV5-1 to TRBJ2-3, with TRBD1 matching over 7 bases. The germline CDR1 and CDR2 sequences are SGHRS and YFSETQ. After removal of 0 bases from V and 3 bases from J, the junction contained 4 bases not matched to a gene. The CDR3 is 15 amino acids. The CDR3 is CASSLDRGYTDTQYF. CDR3 DNA sequence: TGCGCCAGCAGCTTGGACAGGGGTTATACAGATACGCAGTATTTT.

The chain is built from TRBV29-1 and TRBJ2-7; D possibly uses TRBD1 or TRBD2 (5 bases each). This CDR3 has 13 residues. Germline loops: CDR1 SQVTM, CDR2 ANQGSEA. V lost 1 base and J lost 2, with 9 bases in between. The DNA of the CDR3 is TGCAGCGTTGAAGGCAGGGAGACCTACGAGCAGTACTTC. Protein: CSVEGRETYEQYF.

The chain uses TRBV9 and TRBJ2-7; 7 bases match TRBD1. This CDR3 contains 14 residues. Trimming cost V 3 bases and J 5 bases; bases outside gene matches: 8. Germline assignment: CDR1 SGDLS and CDR2 YYNGEE. The CDR3 nucleotides are TGTGCCAGCAGCGGACAACAGGGGTTCGACGAGCAGTACTTC. It yields the protein CASSGQQGFDEQYF.